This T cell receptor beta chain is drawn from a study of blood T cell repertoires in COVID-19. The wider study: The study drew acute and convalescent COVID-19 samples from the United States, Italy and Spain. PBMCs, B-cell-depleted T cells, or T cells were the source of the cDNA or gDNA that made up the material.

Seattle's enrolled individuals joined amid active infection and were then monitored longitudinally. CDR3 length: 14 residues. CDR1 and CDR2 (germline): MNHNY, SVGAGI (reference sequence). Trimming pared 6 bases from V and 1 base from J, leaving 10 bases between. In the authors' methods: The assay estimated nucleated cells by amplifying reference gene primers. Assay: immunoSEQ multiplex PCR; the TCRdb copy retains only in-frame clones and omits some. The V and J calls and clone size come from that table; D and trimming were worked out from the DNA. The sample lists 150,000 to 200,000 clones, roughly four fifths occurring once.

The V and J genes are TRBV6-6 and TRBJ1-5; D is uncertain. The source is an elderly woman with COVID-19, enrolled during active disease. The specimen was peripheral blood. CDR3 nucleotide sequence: TGTGCCAGCAGCACTCCCATGAGCAATCAGCCCCAGCATTTT. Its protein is CASSTPMSNQPQHF.